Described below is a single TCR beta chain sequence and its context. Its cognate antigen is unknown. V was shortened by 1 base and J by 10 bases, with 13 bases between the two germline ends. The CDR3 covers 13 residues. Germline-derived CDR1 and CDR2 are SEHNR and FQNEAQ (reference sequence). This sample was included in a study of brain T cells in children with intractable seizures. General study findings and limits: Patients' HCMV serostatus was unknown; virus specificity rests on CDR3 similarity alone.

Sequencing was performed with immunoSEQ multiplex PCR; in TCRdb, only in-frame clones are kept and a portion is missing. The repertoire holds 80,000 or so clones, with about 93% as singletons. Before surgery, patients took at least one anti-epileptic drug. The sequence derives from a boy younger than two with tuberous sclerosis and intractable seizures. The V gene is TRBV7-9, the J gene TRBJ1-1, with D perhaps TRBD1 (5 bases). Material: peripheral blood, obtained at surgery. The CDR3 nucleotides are TGTGCCAGCAGCTTAGGCAGGGACCCCGGAGCTTTCTTT. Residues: CASSLGRDPGAFF. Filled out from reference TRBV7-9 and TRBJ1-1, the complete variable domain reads DTGVSQNPRHKITKRGQNVTFRCDPISEHNRLYWYRQTLGQGPEFLTYFQNEAQLEKSRLLSDRFSAERPKGSFSTLEIQRTEQGDSAMYLCASSLGRDPGAFFGQGTRLTVV.